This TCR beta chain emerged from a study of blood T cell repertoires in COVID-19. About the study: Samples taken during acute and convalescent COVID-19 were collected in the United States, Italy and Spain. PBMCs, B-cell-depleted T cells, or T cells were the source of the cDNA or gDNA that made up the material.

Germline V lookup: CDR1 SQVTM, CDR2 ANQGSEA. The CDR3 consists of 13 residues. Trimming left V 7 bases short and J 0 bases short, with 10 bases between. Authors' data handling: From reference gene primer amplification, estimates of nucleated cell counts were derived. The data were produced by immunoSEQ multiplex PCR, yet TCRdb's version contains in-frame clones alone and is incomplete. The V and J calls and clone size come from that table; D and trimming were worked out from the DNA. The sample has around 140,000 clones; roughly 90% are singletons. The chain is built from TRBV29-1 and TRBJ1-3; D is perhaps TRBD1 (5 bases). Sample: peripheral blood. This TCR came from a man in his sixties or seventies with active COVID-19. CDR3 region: CSGTGSSGNTIYF. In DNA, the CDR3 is TGCAGCGGTACAGGATCCTCTGGAAACACCATATATTTT.